The next 7 T cell receptor beta chains were all read from a single sample in a study of blood T cell repertoires in COVID-19. Measured with immunoSEQ multiplex PCR; TCRdb has only the in-frame clones, and not every one. Seen here are about 160,000 clones, around 90% observed once, and the top ten hold over 3.5%. Material for sequencing was peripheral blood. All receptors come from a woman aged 55 to 70 who had recovered from COVID-19.

Here the CDR3 DNA reads TGTGCCAGCAGTTTCTTAAGTGCCGGGGCCGGGGAGCTGTTTTTT. Its protein is CASSFLSAGAGELFF. The chain has TRBV27 and TRBJ2-2; perhaps TRBD2 as D (5 bases). The CDR3 is 15 residues long. Between the trimmed V and J ends, which lost 3 bases and 6 bases, there was a span of 14 bases. The germline V gene has CDR1 MNHEY and CDR2 SMNVEV (reference sequence).

The chain is built from TRBV28 and TRBJ2-7; TRBD2 matches at 7 bases. Germline lookup yields CDR1 MDHEN and CDR2 SYDVKM. Losses at the gene ends were 5 bases for V and 3 bases for J; bases not matched to a gene: 7. This CDR3 spans 14 amino acids. The CDR3 nucleotides read TGTGCCAGCAGTCTTCAGGGAGGGGTCTACGAGCAGTACTTC. As protein: CASSLQGGVYEQYF.

This rearrangement joins TRBV11-1 to TRBJ1-6, with a weak D call TRBD1 (5 bases). Trimming pared 0 bases from V and 8 bases from J, leaving 11 bases between. This CDR3 contains 15 residues. Germline CDR1 SGHAT, CDR2 FQDESV (reference sequence). This chain's CDR3 is CASSLAPGGDSPLHF. The CDR3 DNA sequence: TGTGCCAGCAGCTTAGCGCCGGGGGGTGATTCACCCCTCCACTTT.

The chain carries TRBV5-1 and TRBJ1-1; 7 bases match TRBD1. V shed 2 bases and J 6 bases; nucleotides not matched to a gene: 7. The germline CDR1 and CDR2 sequences are SGHRS and YFSETQ. The CDR3 covers 14 residues. DNA for the CDR3: TGCGCCAGCAGCTTAGGACAGGATATCTCTGAAGCTTTCTTT. It specifies CASSLGQDISEAFF.

The rearrangement joins TRBV24-1 to TRBJ1-2; no definite D call. V was clipped by 3 bases and J by 6 bases, with 7 bases between them. This CDR3 region has 12 residues. Germline assignment: CDR1 KGHDR and CDR2 SFDVKD. The CDR3 nucleotides are TGTGCCACCAGTGATACCGCAGATGGCTACACCTTC. Its protein product is CATSDTADGYTF.

This chain uses TRBV2 with TRBJ1-2; 8 bases map to TRBD1. Germline V gene lookup returns CDR1 SNHLY and CDR2 FYNNEI. The CDR3 is made up of 15 amino acids. With 6 bases clipped from V and 3 bases from J, the junction kept 9 bases outside the gene matches. The CDR3 coding sequence is TGTGCCAGCAGAGCAGACAGGGGCGAGTACTATGGCTACACCTTC. It is translated as CASRADRGEYYGYTF.

V and J are TRBV6-2 or TRBV6-3 and TRBJ2-2; 8 bases map to TRBD2. The CDR3 covers 15 residues. With V trimmed by 5 bases and J by 5 bases, 7 bases remained unmatched. Germline V gives CDR1 MNHEY, CDR2 SVGEGT. The CDR3 reads CASSDGGAGTGELFF. The CDR3 nucleotides read TGTGCCAGCAGTGACGGGGGGGCCGGGACCGGGGAGCTGTTTTTT.